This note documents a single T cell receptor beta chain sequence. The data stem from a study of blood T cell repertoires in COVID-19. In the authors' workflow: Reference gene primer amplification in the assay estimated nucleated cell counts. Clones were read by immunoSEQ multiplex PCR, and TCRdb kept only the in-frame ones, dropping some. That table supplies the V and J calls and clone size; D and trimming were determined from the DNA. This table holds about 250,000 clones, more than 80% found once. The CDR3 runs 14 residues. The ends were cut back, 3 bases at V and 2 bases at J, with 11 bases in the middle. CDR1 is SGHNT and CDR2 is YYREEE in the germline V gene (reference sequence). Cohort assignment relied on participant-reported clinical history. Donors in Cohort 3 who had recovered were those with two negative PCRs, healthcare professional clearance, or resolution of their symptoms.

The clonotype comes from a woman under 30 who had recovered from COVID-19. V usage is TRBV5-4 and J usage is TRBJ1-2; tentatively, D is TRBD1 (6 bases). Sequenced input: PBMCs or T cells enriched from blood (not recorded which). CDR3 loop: CASSWGQGNYGYTF. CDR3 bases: TGTGCCAGCAGCTGGGGGCAGGGAAACTATGGCTACACCTTC.